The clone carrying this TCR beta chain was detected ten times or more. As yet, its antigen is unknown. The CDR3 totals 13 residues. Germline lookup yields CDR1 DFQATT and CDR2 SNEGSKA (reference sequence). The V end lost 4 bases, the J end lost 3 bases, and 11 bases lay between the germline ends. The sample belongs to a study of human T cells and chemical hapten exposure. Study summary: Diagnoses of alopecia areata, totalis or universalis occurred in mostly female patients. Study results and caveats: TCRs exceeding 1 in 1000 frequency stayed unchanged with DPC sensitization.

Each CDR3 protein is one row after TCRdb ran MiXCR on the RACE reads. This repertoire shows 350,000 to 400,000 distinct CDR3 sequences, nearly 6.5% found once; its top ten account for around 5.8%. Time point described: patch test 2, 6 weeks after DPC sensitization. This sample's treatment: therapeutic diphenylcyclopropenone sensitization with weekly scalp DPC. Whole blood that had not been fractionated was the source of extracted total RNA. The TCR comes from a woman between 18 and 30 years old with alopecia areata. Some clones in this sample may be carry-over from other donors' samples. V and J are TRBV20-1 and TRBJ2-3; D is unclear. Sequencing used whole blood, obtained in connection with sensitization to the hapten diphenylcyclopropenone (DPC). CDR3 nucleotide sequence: TGCAGTGCTAACAATCCGGATACAGATACGCAGTATTTT. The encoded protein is CSANNPDTDTQYF.